This T cell receptor beta chain was documented in a study of neurological immune-mediated disorders. This clonotype was counted ten times or more. Using its own MiXCR run on the 5' RACE reads, TCRdb lists one record per CDR3 protein. The sample lists 15,000 to 20,000 distinct CDR3 sequences, about 10% occurring once. V lost 7 bases, J lost 4 bases, and 20 bases lay in between. This CDR3 has 16 residues. CDR1 and CDR2 (germline): MDHEN, SYDVKM. This clonotype was obtained from a woman in her fifties or sixties in good health. The sequenced sample consisted of CD8+ T cells from blood. The chain couples TRBV28 to TRBJ1-5; D not certain. The CDR3 coding sequence is TGTGCCAGCACCCGTCTGGGAGAAAATCCGAATCAGCCCCAGCATTTT. As protein: CASTRLGENPNQPQHF. Full variable domain (rest looked up from reference TRBV28 and TRBJ1-5): DVKVTQSSRYLVKRTGEKVFLECVQDMDHENMFWYRQDPGLGLRLIYFSYDVKMKEKGDIPEGYSVSREKKERFSLILESASTNQTSMYLCASTRLGENPNQPQHFGDGTRLSIL.